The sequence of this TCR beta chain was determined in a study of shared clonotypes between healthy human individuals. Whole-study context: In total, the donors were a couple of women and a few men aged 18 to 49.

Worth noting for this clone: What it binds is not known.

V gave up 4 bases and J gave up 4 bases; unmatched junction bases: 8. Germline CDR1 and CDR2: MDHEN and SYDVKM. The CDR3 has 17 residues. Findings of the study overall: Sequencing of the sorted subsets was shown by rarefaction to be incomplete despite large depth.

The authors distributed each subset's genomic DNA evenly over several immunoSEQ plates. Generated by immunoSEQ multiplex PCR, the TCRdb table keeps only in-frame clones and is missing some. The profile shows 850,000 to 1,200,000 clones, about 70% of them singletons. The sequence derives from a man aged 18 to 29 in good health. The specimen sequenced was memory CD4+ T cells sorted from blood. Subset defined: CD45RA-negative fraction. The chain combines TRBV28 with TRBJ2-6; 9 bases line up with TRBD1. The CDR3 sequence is CASSSGTGTSGANVLTF. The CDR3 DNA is TGTGCCAGCAGTTCCGGGACAGGGACGTCCGGGGCCAACGTCCTGACTTTC. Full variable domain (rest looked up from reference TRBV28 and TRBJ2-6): DVKVTQSSRYLVKRTGEKVFLECVQDMDHENMFWYRQDPGLGLRLIYFSYDVKMKEKGDIPEGYSVSREKKERFSLILESASTNQTSMYLCASSSGTGTSGANVLTFGAGSRLTVL.